The 31 T cell receptor beta chains given below trace back to one sample, sequenced in a study of tumor and adjacent non-tumor tissue in lung cancer. Three rounds of nested PCR, following a modified ARM-PCR protocol, produced the TCRbeta library. One entry per CDR3 protein results from TCRdb running MiXCR on the multiplex PCR reads. The table has 60,000 to 100,000 distinct CDR3 sequences, less than 85% seen once. This sample's RNA came from whole unsorted tissue. The normal lung tissue was taken more than 3 cm from the tumor edge. Sequenced material: distant non-tumor lung tissue. These receptors were collected from a man aged 65-85 years with non-small cell lung cancer.

Notes on this clonotype: A much larger clone differs by one base, so this may be a read error. This chain links TRBV6-2 or TRBV6-3 with TRBJ1-1; TRBD1 matches at 7 bases. Trimming removed 6 bases from V and 7 bases from J; junction bases left unmatched: 5. CDR1 and CDR2 (germline): MNHEY, SVGEGT. The CDR3 runs to 12 residues. CDR3 nucleotide sequence: TGTGCCAGCAGAGGGGGCGGCATTGAAGCTTTCTTT. Protein: CASRGGGIEAFF.

This clonotype was seen a single time. One end of the junction varies from germline; a read error may be responsible. This sequence joins TRBV28 and TRBJ2-5; D unclear. The CDR3 length is 16 residues. Per germline, CDR1 MDHEN and CDR2 SYDVKM. The CDR3 sequence is CASNFNVYRAAETQYF. The CDR3 nucleotides read TGTGCCAGCAATTTTAATGTCTATCGTGCCGCAGAGACCCAGTACTTT.

The rearrangement uses TRBV6-1 and TRBJ2-1; no clear D. CDR3 length: 13 amino acids. With 7 bases removed from V and 8 bases from J, the gap between germline ends came to 15 bases. Germline CDR1 is MNHNS and CDR2 is SASEGT. CDR3 nucleotide sequence: TGTGCCAGCAATATCTGGGGAAAGGATGAGCAGTTCTTC. Its protein product is CASNIWGKDEQFF.

In regard to this clonotype: Given the absence of the conserved phenylalanine or tryptophan at the CDR3 end, a read error is likely. V and J are TRBV6-6 and TRBJ2-2; D is perhaps TRBD1 (7 bases). CDR1 and CDR2 (germline): MNHNY, SVGAGI (reference sequence). This CDR3 spans 14 amino acids. CDR3 coding DNA: TGTGCCACCCAGGGGGGCTGGGACACCGGGGAACTGTTTCTT. Protein product: CATQGGWDTGELFL.

Of note for this clonotype: Germline and junction disagree at one end, which may indicate a read error. The chain combines TRBV11-3 with TRBJ2-1; 7 bases are shared with TRBD1. This CDR3 has 13 amino acids. CDR1 is SGHNT, CDR2 YENEEA, per germline. This CDR3 reads CTSIPNRGNEQFF. CDR3 bases: TGTACCAGCATTCCTAACAGGGGCAATGAGCAGTTCTTC. Full variable domain (missing parts from reference TRBV11-3 and TRBJ2-1): EAGVVQSPRYKIIEKKQPVAFWCNPISGHNTLYWYLQNLGQGPELLIRYENEEAVDDSQLPKDRFSAERLKGVDSTLKIQPAELGDSAVYLCTSIPNRGNEQFFGPGTRLTVL.

Details on this clonotype: Just one base apart from a much larger clone, this may be a read error. The chain couples TRBV20-1 to TRBJ2-5, with D tentatively TRBD1 or TRBD2 (5 bases each). Trimming stripped 1 base from V and 2 bases from J, with 11 bases between. Germline CDR1 and CDR2: DFQATT and SNEGSKA (reference sequence). There are 14 residues in the CDR3. The CDR3 nucleotides read TGCAGTGCTAGAGGGGTGAGGGGACAAGAGACCCAGTACTTC. This translates into CSARGVRGQETQYF.

As to this clonotype: An end of the junction differs from the germline gene, which may be a read error. This chain connects TRBV4-1 to TRBJ1-5; maybe TRBD1 (6 bases). The germline V gene encodes CDR1 MGHRA and CDR2 YSYEKL. This CDR3 has 13 residues. The chain's CDR3 is CASSQADRRPRRF. The CDR3 coding sequence is TGCGCCAGCAGCCAAGCGGACAGACGGCCCCGGCGTTTT.

On this clonotype itself: This is likely a read error, given that the CDR3 carries no conserved phenylalanine or tryptophan at its end. The chain has TRBV6-1 and TRBJ2-2; D unresolved. The CDR3 consists of 14 residues. Germline V gene lookup returns CDR1 MNHNS and CDR2 SASEGT. The CDR3 nucleotides read TGTGCCGGCAGTAACTGGCTTTACACCGGGGAGCTGTTTTAT. It codes for CAGSNWLYTGELFY.

To note about this clonotype: At one of its ends the junction is not consistent with the germline gene, which may arise from a read error. DNA for the CDR3: TGTGACACCGCGGGACTAGCGGAGTACGAGCTGTACTTC. Residues: CDTAGLAEYELYF. The V call is TRBV10-3, the J call TRBJ2-7; 11 bases match TRBD2. The CDR3 runs 13 residues. CDR1 is ENHRY, CDR2 SYGVKD, per germline.

Concerning this clonotype itself: The junction shows a germline mismatch at one end, possibly a read error. V is TRBV11-2 and J is TRBJ1-1, with D hard to call. The CDR3 contains 11 residues. Looked up from germline, CDR1 is SGHAT and CDR2 is FQNNGV. DNA for the CDR3: TGTGCCAGTGCCGCTGTGGACGAAGCCTTCTTT. This encodes CASAAVDEAFF.

This rearrangement joins TRBV4-1 to TRBJ2-7; 8 nucleotides align to TRBD2. This CDR3 has 16 residues. V shed 4 bases, J shed 6 bases, and the junction held 14 bases outside the gene matches. Germline CDR1 MGHRA, CDR2 YSYEKL. The CDR3 nucleotides are TGCGCCAGCAGCCGGACATCAGCGGGAGAGGGGGGCGAGCAGTACTTC. Protein product: CASSRTSAGEGGEQYF.

This clonotype has a handful of counts. A much bigger clone sits one base away, suggesting this may be a read error. The gene calls are TRBV12-3 or TRBV12-4 and TRBJ2-1; 7 nucleotides match TRBD1. This CDR3 is built from 15 residues. With V trimmed by 7 bases and J by 2 bases, 8 bases remained unmatched. The CDR3 sequence is CASNPDREPYNEQFF. For the CDR3, the DNA is TGTGCCAGCAATCCAGACAGGGAACCCTACAATGAGCAGTTCTTC.

A note on this clonotype: This may arise from a read error, as a much more abundant clone is one base away. The V and J genes are TRBV6-2 or TRBV6-3 and TRBJ2-7; D is unclear. There are 11 residues in the CDR3. From germline, CDR1 is MNHEY and CDR2 SVGEGT. CDR3 protein: CTSSYPTEQYF. The CDR3 region has the DNA TGTACCAGCAGTTACCCCACTGAGCAGTACTTC.

Comments on this clonotype: A read error may account for a junction end that differs from germline. This chain links TRBV29-1 with TRBJ1-2; no firm D call. Germline loops: CDR1 SQVTM, CDR2 ANQGSEA. This CDR3 has 13 residues. The CDR3 nucleotides read TGCGGCGTCCTCCAGGCGGGAGCCTATGGCTACACCTTC. Its translation: CGVLQAGAYGYTF.

Worth noting for this clonotype: Likely a read error: the CDR3 ends without its conserved phenylalanine or tryptophan. This chain's CDR3 is CASSLSTGSPVLANVLTL. The CDR3 bases are TGCGCCAGCAGTCTCTCGACAGGGAGCCCGGTTTTGGCCAACGTCCTGACTTTA. The rearrangement uses TRBV5-1 and TRBJ2-6; 7 nucleotides line up with TRBD1. The CDR3 is made up of 18 amino acids. Trimming took 5 bases from V and 6 from J; bases not matched to a gene: 17. The germline gives CDR1 SGHRS, CDR2 YFSETQ.

With respect to this clonotype: A read error may produce the germline difference seen at one junction end. The chain recombines TRBV20-1 with TRBJ2-7; 9 bases map to TRBD2. The CDR3 has 15 amino acids. Germline assignment: CDR1 DFQATT and CDR2 SNEGSKA (reference sequence). Here the CDR3 DNA reads TGCAGGGTTAGAGAAGGGCTAGCGGGGACCTACGAGCAGTATTTC. It yields the protein CRVREGLAGTYEQYF.

A word on this clonotype: Germline and junction disagree at one end, which may indicate a read error. V and J are TRBV11-3 and TRBJ2-5; 8 nucleotides align to TRBD2. The CDR3 is made up of 13 amino acids. Per the germline V gene, CDR1 is SGHNT and CDR2 is YENEEA. The chain's CDR3 is CASNSSGKEIQYF. The CDR3 DNA reads as TGTGCCAGCAATAGTAGCGGGAAGGAGATCCAGTACTTC. Together with reference TRBV11-3 and TRBJ2-5, the CDR3 gives the full variable domain: EAGVVQSPRYKIIEKKQPVAFWCNPISGHNTLYWYLQNLGQGPELLIRYENEEAVDDSQLPKDRFSAERLKGVDSTLKIQPAELGDSAVYLCASNSSGKEIQYFGPGTRLLVL.

To note about this clonotype: Since no conserved phenylalanine or tryptophan closes the CDR3, a read error is the likely cause. The V call is TRBV29-1, the J call TRBJ1-2; D not resolved. The CDR3 sequence is 16 residues long. CDR1 is SQVTM, CDR2 ANQGSEA, per germline. The CDR3 reads CNDVPYQSSGEDGYTL. The CDR3 DNA sequence: TGCAACGATGTCCCCTATCAATCCTCGGGAGAAGATGGCTACACCCTC.

With respect to this clonotype: At one boundary the junction diverges from the germline segment, which might be a read error. The rearrangement uses TRBV24-1 and TRBJ2-1; 8 positions match TRBD2. Germline CDR1 KGHDR, CDR2 SFDVKD. The CDR3 runs to 16 residues. CDR3 bases: TGTGCCACCAGTGACGGTGGCGGGAGGAAATACAATGAGCAGCTCTTC. Translated, it gives CATSDGGGRKYNEQLF.

Comment on this clonotype: The junction differs from germline at one of its ends, possibly a read error. The chain links TRBV5-6 to TRBJ2-1, with a possible D match to TRBD1 (6 bases). The CDR3 runs to 16 residues. CDR1 is SGHDT and CDR2 is YYEEEE in the germline V gene. The DNA of the CDR3 is TGCGCCAGCAGTTCCCGTAGGGGGAGCTCCTACAATGAGCAGTTCTTC. Encoded protein: CASSSRRGSSYNEQFF.

This clonotype was counted once. This chain uses TRBV5-1 with TRBJ1-2; D not certain. V was cut by 4 bases and J by 0 bases, with 16 bases left in between. The CDR3 is 16 residues long. Germline V gene lookup returns CDR1 SGHRS and CDR2 YFSETQ. CDR3 nucleotides: TGCGCCAGCAGCCCCGACGAGACCTTAGCTAACTATGGCTACACCTTC. It encodes CASSPDETLANYGYTF.

In its sample, this clonotype was seen once. The junction differs from germline at one of its ends, possibly a read error. The chain couples TRBV20-1 to TRBJ2-1, with D tentatively TRBD2 (5 bases). There are 13 residues in the CDR3. Germline CDR1 is DFQATT and CDR2 is SNEGSKA (reference sequence). Written as DNA, the CDR3 is TGCGGTGCTAGGATTTCGGGGATCAATGAGCAGTTCTTC. Its protein is CGARISGINEQFF.

The sample holds many counts of this clonotype. J is TRBJ1-2 and V is TRBV28; D is possibly TRBD1 (5 bases). V was shortened by 3 bases and J by 3 bases, with 11 bases between the two germline ends. Germline values: CDR1 MDHEN, CDR2 SYDVKM. The CDR3 covers 14 residues. DNA of the CDR3: TGTGCCAGCAGTTTCGGGCAGGGTTACTATGGCTACACCTTC. Translated: CASSFGQGYYGYTF.

Points on this clonotype: A much bigger clone sits one base away, suggesting this may be a read error. The V gene is TRBV4-2, the J gene TRBJ2-7; D is unresolved. The CDR3 loop spans 15 amino acids. CDR1 is LGHNA, CDR2 YNFKEQ, per germline. The CDR3 nucleotides are TGTGCCAGCAGCCTTGGCGCAGGTAGCTCCTACGGGCAGTACTTC. This codes for CASSLGAGSSYGQYF.

On this clonotype itself: The junction departs from the called germline gene at one end, perhaps through a read error. V usage is TRBV12-3 or TRBV12-4 and J usage is TRBJ2-1, with TRBD2 matching 7 bases. This CDR3 comprises 14 residues. CDR3 bases: TGTGCCAACACTGAGAGCGGGACCTACAATGAGCAGTGCTTC. Amino acids: CANTESGTYNEQCF.

The chain joins TRBV4-3 to TRBJ2-7, with TRBD1 as a possible D gene (5 bases). The CDR3 is made up of 15 amino acids. Germline-derived CDR1 and CDR2 are LGHNA and YSLEER. V was shortened by 5 bases and J by 5 bases, with 19 bases between the two germline ends. CDR3 residues: CASSYATKGFNEQYF. CDR3 DNA: TGCGCCAGCAGCTACGCCACCAAGGGGTTCAACGAGCAGTACTTC.

To note about this clonotype: Mismatch with germline at one junction end may stem from a read error. The chain carries TRBV11-2 and TRBJ1-2; TRBD1 aligns across 9 bases. Germline CDR1 reads SGHAT; CDR2 reads FQNNGV. CDR3 size: 14 residues. The CDR3: CASSATGGNYDYIF. CDR3 DNA: TGTGCCAGCTCGGCGACAGGGGGTAACTATGACTACATCTTC.

For this clonotype: A much larger clone lies a single base off, so this may be a read error. The conserved phenylalanine or tryptophan normally closing the CDR3 is absent here, so this likely arose from a read error. V usage is TRBV10-3 and J usage is TRBJ2-2; the D is unclear. Germline V gives CDR1 ENHRY, CDR2 SYGVKD. Deletions cut 3 bases from V and 13 bases from J, with 12 bases between. The CDR3 runs 12 residues. For the CDR3, the DNA is TGTGCCATCAGTGACCCTCGGTCAAGGCTGTTTTCT. It codes for CAISDPRSRLFS.

Notes on this clonotype: The junction differs from germline at one of its ends, possibly a read error. The chain carries TRBV5-6 and TRBJ2-2, with 8 bases fitting TRBD2. CDR3 length: 12 amino acids. Germline loops: CDR1 SGHDT, CDR2 YYEEEE. CDR3 sequence: CASCFVSGKLFF. The CDR3, as DNA: TGTGCCAGCTGCTTCGTTAGCGGGAAGCTGTTTTTT.

Comments on this clonotype: Germline is not matched at one junction end, which may reflect a read error. The chain couples TRBV4-3 to TRBJ2-4; weak D call: TRBD1 (6 bases). The CDR3 consists of 14 residues. Looked up from germline, CDR1 is LGHNA and CDR2 is YSLEER. DNA of the CDR3: TGCGCTAGCAGCCAGACAGGAACCAAAAATATTCAGTACTTC. It is translated as CASSQTGTKNIQYF.

This chain connects TRBV11-2 to TRBJ2-2; maybe TRBD1 (5 bases). Germline V gene sequence: CDR1 SGHAT, CDR2 FQNNGV. With 1 base removed from V and 6 bases from J, the gap between germline ends came to 15 bases. The CDR3 loop spans 16 amino acids. CDR3 protein: CASSLVGIGVAGELFF. The CDR3 DNA is TGTGCCAGCAGCTTAGTTGGCATAGGGGTCGCCGGGGAGCTGTTTTTT.